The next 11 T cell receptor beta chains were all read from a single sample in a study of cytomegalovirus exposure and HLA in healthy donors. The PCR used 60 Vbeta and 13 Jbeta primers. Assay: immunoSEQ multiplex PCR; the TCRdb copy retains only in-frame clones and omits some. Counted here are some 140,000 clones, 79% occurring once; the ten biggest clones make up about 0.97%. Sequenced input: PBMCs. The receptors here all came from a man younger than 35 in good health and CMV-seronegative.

CDR3 residues: CASSVAGGPNNEQFF. CDR3 DNA: TGTGCCAGCAGCGTAGCCGGGGGGCCAAACAATGAGCAGTTCTTC. The chain is built from TRBV9 and TRBJ2-1; a weak D match, TRBD2 (7 bases). Trimming removed 0 bases at V and 5 bases at J, with 12 bases between. Germline V gives CDR1 SGDLS, CDR2 YYNGEE. The CDR3 spans 15 residues.

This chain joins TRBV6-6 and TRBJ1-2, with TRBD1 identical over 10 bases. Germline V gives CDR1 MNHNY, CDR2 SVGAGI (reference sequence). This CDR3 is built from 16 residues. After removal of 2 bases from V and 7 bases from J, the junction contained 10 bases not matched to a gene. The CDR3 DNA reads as TGTGCCAGCAGTTACCCTAGACAGGGGGCGGGTAGTGGCTACACCTTC. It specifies CASSYPRQGAGSGYTF.

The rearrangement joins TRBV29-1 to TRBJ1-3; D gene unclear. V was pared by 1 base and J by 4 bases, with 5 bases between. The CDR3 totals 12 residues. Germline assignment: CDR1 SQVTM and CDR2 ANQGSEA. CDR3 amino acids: CSVEARGNTIYF. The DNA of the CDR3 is TGCAGCGTTGAAGCTCGGGGAAACACCATATATTTT. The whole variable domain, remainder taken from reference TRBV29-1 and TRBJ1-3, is SAVISQKPSRDICQRGTSLTIQCQVDSQVTMMFWYRQQPGQSLTLIATANQGSEATYESGFVIDKFPISRPNLTFSTLTVSNMSPEDSSIYLCSVEARGNTIYFGEGSWLTVV.

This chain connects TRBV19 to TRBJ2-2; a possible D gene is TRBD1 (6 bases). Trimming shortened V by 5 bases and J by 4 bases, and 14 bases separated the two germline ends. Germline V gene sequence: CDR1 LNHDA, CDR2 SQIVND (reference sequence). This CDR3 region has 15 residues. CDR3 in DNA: TGTGCCAGTAGTCGGATACAGGGTTTCACCGGGGAGCTGTTTTTT. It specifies CASSRIQGFTGELFF. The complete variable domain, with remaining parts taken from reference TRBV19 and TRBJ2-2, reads DGGITQSPKYLFRKEGQNVTLSCEQNLNHDAMYWYRQDPGQGLRLIYYSQIVNDFQKGDIAEGYSVSREKKESFPLTVTSAQKNPTAFYLCASSRIQGFTGELFFGEGSRLTVL.

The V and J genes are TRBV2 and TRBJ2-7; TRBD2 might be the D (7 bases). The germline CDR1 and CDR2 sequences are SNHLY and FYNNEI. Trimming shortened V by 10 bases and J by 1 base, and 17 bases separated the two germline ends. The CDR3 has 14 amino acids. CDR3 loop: CATRGGQGSYEQYF. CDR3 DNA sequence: TGTGCCACAAGGGGGGGGCAGGGGTCCTACGAGCAGTACTTC.

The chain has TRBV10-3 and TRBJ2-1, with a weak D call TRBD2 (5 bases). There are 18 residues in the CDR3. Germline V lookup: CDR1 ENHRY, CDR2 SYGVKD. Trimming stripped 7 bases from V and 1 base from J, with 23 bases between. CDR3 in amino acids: CAITQWNPQEDSYNEQFF. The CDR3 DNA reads TGTGCCATCACCCAGTGGAACCCGCAGGAGGATTCCTACAATGAGCAGTTCTTC.

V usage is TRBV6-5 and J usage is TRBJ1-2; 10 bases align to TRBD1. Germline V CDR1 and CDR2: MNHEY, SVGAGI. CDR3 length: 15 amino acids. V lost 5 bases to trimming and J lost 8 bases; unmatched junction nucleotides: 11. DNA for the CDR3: TGTGCCAGCAGTCGAACCGGGACAGGGGCTTTCGGCTACACCTTC. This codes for CASSRTGTGAFGYTF.

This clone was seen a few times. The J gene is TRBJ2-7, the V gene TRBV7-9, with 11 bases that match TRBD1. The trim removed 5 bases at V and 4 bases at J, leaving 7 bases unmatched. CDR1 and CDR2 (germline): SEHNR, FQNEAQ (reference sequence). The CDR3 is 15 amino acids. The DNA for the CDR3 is TGTGCCAGCAGCCCGCGGACAGGGGGCTTATACGAGCAGTACTTC. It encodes CASSPRTGGLYEQYF.

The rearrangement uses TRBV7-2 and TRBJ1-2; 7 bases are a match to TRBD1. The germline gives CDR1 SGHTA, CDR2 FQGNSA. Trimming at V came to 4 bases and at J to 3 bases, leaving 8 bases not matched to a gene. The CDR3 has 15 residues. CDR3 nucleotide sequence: TGTGCCAGCAGCTCCGACAGGGCAGTGTACTATGGCTACACCTTC. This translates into CASSSDRAVYYGYTF.

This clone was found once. CDR3 DNA: TGTGCCAGCAGCCCACTCGCGGGGAGAGAGACCCAGTACTTC. Protein sequence: CASSPLAGRETQYF. This chain connects TRBV11-2 to TRBJ2-5; a possible D gene is TRBD2 (6 bases). The CDR3 contains 14 residues. V lost 5 bases, J lost 4 bases, and 14 bases lay in between. In germline, CDR1 is SGHAT, CDR2 FQNNGV.

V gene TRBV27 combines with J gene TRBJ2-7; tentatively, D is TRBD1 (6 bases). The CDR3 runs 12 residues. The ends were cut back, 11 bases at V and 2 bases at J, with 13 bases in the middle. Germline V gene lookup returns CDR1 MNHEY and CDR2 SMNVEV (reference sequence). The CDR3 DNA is TGTGCCGTACAGGGTACCCCCTACGAGCAGTACTTC. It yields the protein CAVQGTPYEQYF.